Presented here are 2 T cell receptor beta chains from one specimen sequenced in a study of blood T cell repertoires in COVID-19. Clones were sequenced by immunoSEQ multiplex PCR, and TCRdb holds only the in-frame ones, with some missing. The data show more than 200,000 clones, approximately 80% seen once. Sequenced input: PBMCs or T cells enriched from blood (not recorded which). The receptor set was obtained from a woman aged 40 to 49 with acute COVID-19.

The rearrangement links TRBV7-2 to TRBJ1-6, with D perhaps matching TRBD1 (6 bases). Germline-derived CDR1 and CDR2 are SGHTA and FQGNSA. The CDR3 sequence is 14 residues long. Trimming removed 5 bases at V and 18 bases at J, with 23 bases between. CDR3 region: CASSPRAKDSPYHF. CDR3 DNA: TGTGCCAGCAGCCCAAGGGCTAAGGACAGTCCATACCACTTT.

The chain is built from TRBV28 and TRBJ1-3; perhaps TRBD1 as D (5 bases). Per germline, CDR1 MDHEN and CDR2 SYDVKM. The CDR3 totals 15 residues. Trimming shortened V by 5 bases and J by 0 bases, and 11 bases separated the two germline ends. This chain's CDR3 is CASSPGGSSGNTIYF. CDR3 bases: TGTGCCAGCAGTCCCGGGGGAAGCTCTGGAAACACCATATATTTT.